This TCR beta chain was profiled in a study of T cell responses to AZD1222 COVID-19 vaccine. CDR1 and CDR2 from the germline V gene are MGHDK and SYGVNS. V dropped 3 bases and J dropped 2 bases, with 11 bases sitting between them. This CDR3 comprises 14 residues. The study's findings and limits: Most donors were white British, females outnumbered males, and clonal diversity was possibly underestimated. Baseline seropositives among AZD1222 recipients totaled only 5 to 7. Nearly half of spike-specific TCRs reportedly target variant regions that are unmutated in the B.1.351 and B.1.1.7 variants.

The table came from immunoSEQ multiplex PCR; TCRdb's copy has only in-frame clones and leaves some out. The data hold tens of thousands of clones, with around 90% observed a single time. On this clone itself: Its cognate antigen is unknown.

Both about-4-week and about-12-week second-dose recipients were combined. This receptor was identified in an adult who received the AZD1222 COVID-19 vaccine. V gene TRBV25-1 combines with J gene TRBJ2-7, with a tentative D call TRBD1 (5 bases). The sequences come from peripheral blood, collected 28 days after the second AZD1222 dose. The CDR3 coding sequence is TGTGCCAGCAGTGATTTAACAGGCCCCTACGAGCAGTACTTC. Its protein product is CASSDLTGPYEQYF.